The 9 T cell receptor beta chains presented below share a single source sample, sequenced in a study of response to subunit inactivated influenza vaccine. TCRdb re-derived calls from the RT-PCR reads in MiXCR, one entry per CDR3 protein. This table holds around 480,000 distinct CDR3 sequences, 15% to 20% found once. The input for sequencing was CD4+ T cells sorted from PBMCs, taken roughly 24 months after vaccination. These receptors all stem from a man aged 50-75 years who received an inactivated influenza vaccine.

CDR3 coding DNA: TGTGCCAGCAGCTTGGGGAGACGGAATGAGCAGTTCTTC. Translated, it gives CASSLGRRNEQFF. This rearrangement joins TRBV7-2 to TRBJ2-1, with a weak D call TRBD2 (5 bases). Germline values: CDR1 SGHTA, CDR2 FQGNSA. Trimming removed 3 bases at V and 7 bases at J, with 10 bases between. The CDR3 has 13 amino acids.

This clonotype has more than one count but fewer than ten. CDR3 DNA sequence: TGTGCCAGCAGCTTACGGTATGCTCGCACAGATACGCAGTATTTT. Encoded protein: CASSLRYARTDTQYF. This chain links TRBV7-2 with TRBJ2-3; no definite D call. From germline, CDR1 is SGHTA and CDR2 FQGNSA. The V and J ends lost 2 bases and 1 base respectively, with 10 bases between them. This CDR3 comprises 15 residues.

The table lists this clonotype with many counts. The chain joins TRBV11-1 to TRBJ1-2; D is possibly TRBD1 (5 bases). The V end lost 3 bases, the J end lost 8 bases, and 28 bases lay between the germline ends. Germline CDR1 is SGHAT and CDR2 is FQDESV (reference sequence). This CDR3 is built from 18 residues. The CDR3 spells CASSFGQGGGRGVGGYTF. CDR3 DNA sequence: TGTGCCAGCAGCTTCGGCCAGGGCGGGGGTCGCGGGGTTGGAGGCTACACCTTC.

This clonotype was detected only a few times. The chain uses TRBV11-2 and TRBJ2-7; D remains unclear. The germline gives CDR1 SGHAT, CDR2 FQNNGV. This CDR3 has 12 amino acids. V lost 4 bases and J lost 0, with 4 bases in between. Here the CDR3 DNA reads TGTGCCAGCAGCTCCCCCTCCTACGAGCAGTACTTC. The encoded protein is CASSSPSYEQYF. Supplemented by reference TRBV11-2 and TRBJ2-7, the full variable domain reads EAGVAQSPRYKIIEKRQSVAFWCNPISGHATLYWYQQILGQGPKLLIQFQNNGVVDDSQLPKDRFSAERLKGVDSTLKIQPAKLEDSAVYLCASSSPSYEQYFGPGTRLTVT.

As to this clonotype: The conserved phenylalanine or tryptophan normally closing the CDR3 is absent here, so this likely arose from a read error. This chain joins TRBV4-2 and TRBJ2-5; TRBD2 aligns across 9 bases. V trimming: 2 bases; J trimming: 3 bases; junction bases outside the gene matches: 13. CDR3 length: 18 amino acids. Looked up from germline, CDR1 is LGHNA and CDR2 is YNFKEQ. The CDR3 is CASSQRAGSAGGEETQYL. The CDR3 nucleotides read TGTGCCAGCAGCCAAAGGGCAGGATCTGCGGGAGGGGAAGAGACCCAGTACTTA.

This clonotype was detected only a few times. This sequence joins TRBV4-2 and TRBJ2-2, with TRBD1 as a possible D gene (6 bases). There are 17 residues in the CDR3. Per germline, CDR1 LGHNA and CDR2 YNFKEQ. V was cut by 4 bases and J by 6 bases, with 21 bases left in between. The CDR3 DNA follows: TGTGCCAGCAGCCGAGAAGCCTTACAGGGTTTGGCCGGGGAGCTGTTTTTT. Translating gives CASSREALQGLAGELFF.

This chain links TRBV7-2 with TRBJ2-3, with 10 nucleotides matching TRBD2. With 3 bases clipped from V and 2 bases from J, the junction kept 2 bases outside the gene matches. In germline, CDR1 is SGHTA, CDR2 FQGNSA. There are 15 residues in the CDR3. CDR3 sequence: CASSLGLANTDTQYF. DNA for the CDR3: TGTGCCAGCAGCTTGGGACTAGCGAACACAGATACGCAGTATTTT.

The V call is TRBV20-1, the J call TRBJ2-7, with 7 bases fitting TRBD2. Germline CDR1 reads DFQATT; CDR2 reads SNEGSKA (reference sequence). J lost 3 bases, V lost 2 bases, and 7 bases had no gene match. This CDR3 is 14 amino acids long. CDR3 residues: CSARRSSGLYEQYF. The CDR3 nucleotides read TGCAGTGCTAGAAGGTCTAGCGGTCTCTACGAGCAGTACTTC.

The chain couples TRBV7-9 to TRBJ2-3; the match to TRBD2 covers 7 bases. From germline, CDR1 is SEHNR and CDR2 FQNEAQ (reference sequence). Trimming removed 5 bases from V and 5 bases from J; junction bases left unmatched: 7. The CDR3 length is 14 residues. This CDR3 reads CASSLSGEGDTQYF. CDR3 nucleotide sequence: TGTGCCAGCAGCCTAAGCGGGGAAGGAGATACGCAGTATTTT.